The 7 T cell receptor beta chains reported below all come from one sample, sequenced in a study of patients and donors after allogeneic stem cell transplantation. TCRdb itself ran the RT-PCR reads through MiXCR, one entry per CDR3 protein. This table holds roughly 230,000 distinct CDR3 sequences, around an eighth found once. The source material was blood, either unsorted or a sorted T cell fraction (not recorded which). These receptors were taken from a human donor who was either an allogeneic HSCT recipient or a stem cell or donor lymphocyte infusion donor (not recorded which). It is not recorded whose cells these are; they may come from a transplant donor.

Many counts were recorded for this clonotype. This chain links TRBV5-1 with TRBJ1-1; 11 bases fit TRBD1. The CDR3 has 14 amino acids. In germline, CDR1 is SGHRS, CDR2 YFSETQ. With V trimmed by 0 bases and J by 9 bases, 4 bases remained unmatched. The CDR3 reads CASSLAGDRGKAFF. The CDR3 DNA sequence: TGCGCCAGCAGCTTGGCCGGGGACAGGGGGAAAGCTTTCTTT.

This clonotype came up a few times. The V call is TRBV7-3, the J call TRBJ1-2; D is ambiguous. The CDR3 has 16 residues. Germline CDR1 is SGHTA and CDR2 is FQGTGA. V was shortened by 4 bases and J by 2 bases, with 17 bases between the two germline ends. CDR3 protein: CASSSTVRNNNYGYTF. CDR3 nucleotides: TGTGCCAGCAGCTCTACGGTGCGGAATAACAACTATGGCTACACCTTC.

This clonotype was detected many times. The chain uses TRBV6-5 and TRBJ2-3, with D hard to call. Germline V lookup: CDR1 MNHEY, CDR2 SVGAGI. V lost 6 bases and J lost 6, with 7 bases in between. The CDR3 is made up of 11 amino acids. The CDR3 sequence is CASRDGDTQYF. The CDR3 nucleotides read TGTGCCAGCAGGGACGGTGATACGCAGTATTTT.

This clonotype was detected many times. This chain connects TRBV12-3 or TRBV12-4 to TRBJ1-5, with D unclear. Trimming shortened V by 2 bases and J by 8 bases, and 7 bases separated the two germline ends. The CDR3 extends over 12 amino acids. The CDR3 DNA follows: TGTGCCAGCAGTTTAACCGATAAGCCCCAGCATTTT. It specifies CASSLTDKPQHF.

In this sample, this clonotype turned up a few times. The J gene is TRBJ2-1, the V gene TRBV20-1, with TRBD2 matching over 8 bases. The CDR3 runs to 12 residues. After removal of 6 bases from V and 10 bases from J, the junction contained 8 bases not matched to a gene. The germline V gene has CDR1 DFQATT and CDR2 SNEGSKA (reference sequence). CDR3 protein: CSAAYWTSEQFF. DNA for the CDR3: TGCAGTGCCGCCTACTGGACTAGCGAGCAGTTCTTC.

This clonotype turned up a few times. The V call is TRBV7-2, the J call TRBJ2-3; D is perhaps TRBD2 (5 bases). Germline V gene sequence: CDR1 SGHTA, CDR2 FQGNSA. The V end was cut by 4 bases, the J end by 3 bases, with 17 bases between. The length of the CDR3 is 16 residues. CDR3 sequence: CASSSIGRGGTDTQYF. In DNA, the CDR3 is TGTGCCAGCAGCTCCATCGGCCGGGGTGGTACAGATACGCAGTATTTT.

This chain joins TRBV6-5 and TRBJ1-1, with 11 nucleotides matching TRBD1. In germline, CDR1 is MNHEY, CDR2 SVGAGI. V shed 2 bases and J 4 bases; nucleotides not matched to a gene: 0. This CDR3 is built from 14 residues. This chain's CDR3 is CASSYGTGGTEAFF. CDR3 nucleotide sequence: TGTGCCAGCAGTTACGGGACAGGGGGCACTGAAGCTTTCTTT.